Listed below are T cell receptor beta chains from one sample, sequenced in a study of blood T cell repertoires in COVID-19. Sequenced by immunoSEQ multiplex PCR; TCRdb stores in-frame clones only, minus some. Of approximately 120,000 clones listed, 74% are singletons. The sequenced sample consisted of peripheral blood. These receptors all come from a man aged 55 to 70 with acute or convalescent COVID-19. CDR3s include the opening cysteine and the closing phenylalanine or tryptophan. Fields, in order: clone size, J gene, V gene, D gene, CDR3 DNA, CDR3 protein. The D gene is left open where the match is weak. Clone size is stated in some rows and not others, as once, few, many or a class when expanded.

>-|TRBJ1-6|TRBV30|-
TGTGCCTGCCAACGAGCAGGGGCTTACCGGGGATCACCCCTCCACTTT
CACQRAGAYRGSPLHF
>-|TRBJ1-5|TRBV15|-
TGTGCCACCAGCAGAGATTTGGGGACAAGAAATCAGCCCCAGCATTTT
CATSRDLGTRNQPQHF
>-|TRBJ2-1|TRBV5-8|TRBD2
TGTGCCAGCAGCTATAGCGGGGGGGCCGACAATGAGCAGTTCTTC
CASSYSGGADNEQFF
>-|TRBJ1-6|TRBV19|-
TGTGCCAGTAGGATCACCAGGGTCAATTCACCCCTCCACTTT
CASRITRVNSPLHF
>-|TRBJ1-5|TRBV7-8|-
TGTGCCAGCAGCTTAGGAGGGAACAGCAATCAGCCCCAGCATTTT
CASSLGGNSNQPQHF
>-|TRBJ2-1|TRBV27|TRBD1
TGTGCCAGCAGAACGGGACAGAGATACTACAATGAGCAGTTCTTC
CASRTGQRYYNEQFF
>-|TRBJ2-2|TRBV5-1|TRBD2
TGCGCCAGCAGCCCGAGGACTAGCGGGGGGACTGGGGAGCTGTTTTTT
CASSPRTSGGTGELFF
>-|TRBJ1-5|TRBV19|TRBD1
TGTGCCAGTAGTATGCAGGGGGGACCCTATAGCAATCAGCCCCAGCATTTT
CASSMQGGPYSNQPQHF
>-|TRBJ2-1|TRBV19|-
TGTGCCAGTAAATCTCTAGCGTCGGGCTATGAGCAGTTCTTC
CASKSLASGYEQFF
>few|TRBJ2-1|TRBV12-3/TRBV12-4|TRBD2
TGTGCCAGCAGTTCCCCCCCAGCGGGGGAACAGTTCTTC
CASSSPPAGEQFF
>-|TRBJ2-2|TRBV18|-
TGTGCCAGCTCACGGGTCAGGCCGATTAACACCGGGGAGCTGTTTTTT
CASSRVRPINTGELFF
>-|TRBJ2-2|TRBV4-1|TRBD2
TGCGCCAGCAGACGGGGGGGAGTAGTGAACACCGGGGAGCTGTTTTTT
CASRRGGVVNTGELFF
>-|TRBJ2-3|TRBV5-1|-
TGCGCCAGCAGCACCGGACAGCACCTGGCAGATACGCAGTATTTT
CASSTGQHLADTQYF
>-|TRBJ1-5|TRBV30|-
TGTGCCTGGAGTCCAGGGACTAATCAGCCCCAGCATTTT
CAWSPGTNQPQHF
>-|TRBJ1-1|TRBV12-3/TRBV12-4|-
TGTGCCAGCAGTTTAGGGGCCAGTTCAGCTTTCTTT
CASSLGASSAFF
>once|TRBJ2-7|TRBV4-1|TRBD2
TGCGCCAGCAGCCAAGCCCTAGCGGGGGGAGACGACGAGCAGTACTTC
CASSQALAGGDDEQYF
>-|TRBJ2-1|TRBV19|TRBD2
TGTGCCTCCAGAGCCGGGACTAGCGAGGTTGAGCAGTTCTTC
CASRAGTSEVEQFF
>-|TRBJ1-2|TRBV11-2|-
TGTGCCAGCAGTTTGACAGAGAACTATGGCTACACCTTC
CASSLTENYGYTF
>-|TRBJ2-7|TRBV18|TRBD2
TGTGCCAGCTCACTTTCCGGGACTACCTCGGGCGAGCAGTACTTC
CASSLSGTTSGEQYF
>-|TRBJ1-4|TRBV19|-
TGTGCCAGTAGCGGTGATGCACGTGCAACTAATGAAAAACTGTTTTTT
CASSGDARATNEKLFF
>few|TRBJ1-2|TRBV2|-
TGTGCCAGCAAGAAAGGGACGGACGGGGGCTATGGCTACACCTTC
CASKKGTDGGYGYTF
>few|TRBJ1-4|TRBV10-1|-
TGCGCCAGCAGTGAGTCCCCGGGAGGTGAAAAACTGTTTTTT
CASSESPGGEKLFF